These 9 T cell receptor beta chains were sequenced from one sample in a study of cytomegalovirus exposure and HLA in healthy donors. The PCR employed 60 Vbeta primers together with 13 Jbeta primers. The method was immunoSEQ multiplex PCR; TCRdb's version includes in-frame clones alone and lacks a portion of them. In the table there are around 150,000 clones, roughly 78% of which are singletons. Sequences were obtained from PBMCs. The receptors derive from a man aged 50 to 60 in good health and CMV-seropositive.

The chain couples TRBV28 to TRBJ2-5; a possible D gene is TRBD2 (6 bases). This CDR3 comprises 15 residues. Trimming removed 6 bases at V and 3 bases at J, with 17 bases between. Germline CDR1 MDHEN, CDR2 SYDVKM. The CDR3 sequence: CASSLGEGGKETQYF. The CDR3 coding sequence is TGTGCCAGCAGCCTCGGTGAGGGCGGGAAAGAGACCCAGTACTTC.

A few counts support this clone. The sample contains more than one DNA sequence encoding this CDR3. The J gene is TRBJ2-2, the V gene TRBV27; the match to TRBD1 covers 7 bases. The V and J ends lost 3 bases and 8 bases, in that order; junction bases with no gene match: 6. The CDR3 length is 14 residues. Germline V CDR1 and CDR2: MNHEY, SMNVEV (reference sequence). The CDR3 sequence: CASSLEGGRGELFF. The DNA for the CDR3 is TGTGCCAGCAGTTTGGAAGGGGGCAGGGGGGAGCTGTTTTTT.

The chain links TRBV19 to TRBJ2-6, with D unclear. CDR1 is LNHDA, CDR2 SQIVND, per germline (reference sequence). CDR3 length: 16 residues. V dropped 4 bases and J dropped 0 bases, with 10 bases sitting between them. CDR3 in amino acids: CASSRRVPSGANVLTF. As DNA, the CDR3 is TGTGCCAGTAGTAGACGGGTTCCCTCTGGGGCCAACGTCCTGACTTTC.

Comment on this clone: Mismatch with germline at one junction end may stem from a read error. DNA of the CDR3: TGTTCCAGCAGCTTAGCCAGTAACGCTGAAGCTTTCTTT. Residues: CSSSLASNAEAFF. The chain is built from TRBV7-9 and TRBJ1-1, with unresolved D. CDR1 SEHNR and CDR2 FQNEAQ come from the germline V gene (reference sequence). The CDR3 sequence is 13 residues long.

CDR3 region: CASRRAAYNEQFF. In DNA form, the CDR3 reads TGTGCCAGCCGTAGAGCGGCCTACAATGAGCAGTTCTTC. The gene calls are TRBV19 and TRBJ2-1, with D tentatively TRBD2 (5 bases). Germline V CDR1 and CDR2: LNHDA, SQIVND (reference sequence). The CDR3 totals 13 residues. Trimming left V 9 bases short and J 2 bases short, with 11 bases between.

This clone was detected a few times. The chain joins TRBV23-1 to TRBJ1-1; no firm D call. TRBV23-1 is given ORF status, its function remaining uncertain. Trimming took off 4 bases at V and 10 bases at J, with 25 bases between the two ends. CDR3 size: 16 residues. The CDR3 protein is CASSRRDRTDLGGAFF. In nucleotides, the CDR3 is TGCGCCAGCAGTCGGAGGGATCGGACGGATTTAGGAGGAGCTTTCTTT.

This chain connects TRBV19 to TRBJ1-2; possibly TRBD1 for D (5 bases). The CDR3 length is 15 residues. Per germline, CDR1 LNHDA and CDR2 SQIVND (reference sequence). The V end was cut by 3 bases, the J end by 4 bases, with 15 bases between. In DNA form, the CDR3 reads TGTGCCAGTAGTATCGACAGCCAACCGCGCTATGGCTACACCTTC. Its translation: CASSIDSQPRYGYTF.

The count of this clone is one. The rearrangement joins TRBV19 to TRBJ2-5, with TRBD2 identical over 7 bases. This CDR3 has 16 residues. V gave up 5 bases and J gave up 2 bases; unmatched junction bases: 11. Germline V gene lookup returns CDR1 LNHDA and CDR2 SQIVND (reference sequence). The CDR3 DNA follows: TGTGCCAGTAGTCGGTGGGAGGGAGAGGGGCAAGAGACCCAGTACTTC. As protein: CASSRWEGEGQETQYF.

This clone was detected only a few times. The chain combines TRBV12-5 with TRBJ2-2; 7 nucleotides line up with TRBD1. Per the germline V gene, CDR1 is LGHNT and CDR2 is FRNRAP. V lost 2 bases to trimming and J lost 5 bases; unmatched junction nucleotides: 5. This CDR3 contains 15 residues. CDR3 sequence reads: CASGLRQGRTGELFF. The DNA of the CDR3 is TGTGCTAGTGGTTTGAGACAGGGAAGAACCGGGGAGCTGTTTTTT.